This entry features one T cell receptor (beta chain) sequence. Relative to the germline gene, one junction end is altered; a read error may explain this. Researchers ran the assay at a deep level. TCRdb keeps only in-frame clones here, not all; method: immunoSEQ multiplex PCR. The sample carries hundreds of thousands of clones, roughly 79% recorded once. The CDR3 sequence is 14 residues long. CDR1 and CDR2 from the germline V gene are MGHRA and YSYEKL. This sample stems from a study of shared clonotypes between healthy human individuals. This chain joins TRBV4-1 and TRBJ1-2; the D gene is possibly TRBD1 (6 bases). What was sequenced was PBMCs. This TCR came from a woman in her forties in good health. Some clones in this sample may be carry-over from other donors' samples. CDR3 sequence: CASSKDRGNYGYTF. Written as DNA, the CDR3 is TGCGCCAGCAGCAAAGATAGGGGGAACTATGGCTACACCTTC.